The clone carrying this T cell receptor (beta chain) was seen more than once but under ten times. Its matching antigen is unknown. The data were obtained in a study of blood T cells in healthy people across ages. Broader study findings: It was held that diversity estimates obtained from one million T cells represented underestimates. PBMCs went unsorted, and a conclusive naive versus antigen-experienced comparison was therefore prevented.

CDR3 size: 16 residues. CDR1 and CDR2 (germline): MNHEY, SVGEGT. Primed by a sample-barcoded 5' primer and a J-beta primer mix, a second PCR proceeded for about 6 to 12 cycles. From the 5' RACE reads, TCRdb called clonotypes with MiXCR, one entry per CDR3 protein. The table has 1.4 million or so distinct CDR3 sequences, approximately 42% seen once. The individuals who served as donors were healthy Caucasians living in Russia, aged roughly 6 to 90. Each donor gave 9 to 10 milliliters of peripheral blood. The sequencing sample was made of blood. This rearrangement joins TRBV6-2 or TRBV6-3 to TRBJ2-7; D ambiguous. The J call may be mistaken, given a closer DNA end match to TRBJ2-5. The clonotype was recovered from a woman under 30 in good health. The CDR3, as DNA: TGTGCCAGCAGTTACTCAACTACTCTGGTAACGGAGACCCAGTACTTC. Residues: CASSYSTTLVTETQYF.